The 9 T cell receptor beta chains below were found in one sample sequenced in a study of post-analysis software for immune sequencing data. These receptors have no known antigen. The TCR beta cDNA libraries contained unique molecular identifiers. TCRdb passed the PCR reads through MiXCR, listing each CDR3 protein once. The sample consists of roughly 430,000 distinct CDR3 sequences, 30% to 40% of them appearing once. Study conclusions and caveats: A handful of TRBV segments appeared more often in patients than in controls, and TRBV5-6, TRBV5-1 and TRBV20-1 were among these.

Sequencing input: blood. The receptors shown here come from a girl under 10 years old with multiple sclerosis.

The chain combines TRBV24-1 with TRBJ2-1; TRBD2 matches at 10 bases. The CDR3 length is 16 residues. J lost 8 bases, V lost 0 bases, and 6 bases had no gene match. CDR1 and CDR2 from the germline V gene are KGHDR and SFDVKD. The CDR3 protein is CATSDLTPSGSHEQFF. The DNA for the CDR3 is TGTGCCACCAGTGATTTGACCCCTAGCGGGAGCCATGAGCAGTTCTTC.

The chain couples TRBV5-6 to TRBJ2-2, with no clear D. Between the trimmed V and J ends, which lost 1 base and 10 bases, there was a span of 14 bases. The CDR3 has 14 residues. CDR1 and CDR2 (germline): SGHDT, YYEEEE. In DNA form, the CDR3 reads TGTGCCAGCAGCTTGTTGCTTGTTCGTAAGGAGCTGTTTTTT. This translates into CASSLLLVRKELFF.

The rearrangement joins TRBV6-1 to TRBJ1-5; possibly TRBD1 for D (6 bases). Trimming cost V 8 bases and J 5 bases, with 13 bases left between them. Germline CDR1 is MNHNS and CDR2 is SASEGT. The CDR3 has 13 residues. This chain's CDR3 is CASAGTRDQPQHF. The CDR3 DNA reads TGTGCCAGCGCCGGGACACGGGATCAGCCCCAGCATTTT.

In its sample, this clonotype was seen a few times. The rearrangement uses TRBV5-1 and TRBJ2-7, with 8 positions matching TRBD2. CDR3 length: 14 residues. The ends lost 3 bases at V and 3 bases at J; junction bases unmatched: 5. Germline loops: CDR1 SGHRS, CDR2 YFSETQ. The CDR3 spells CASSWSSGNYEQYF. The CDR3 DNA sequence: TGCGCCAGCAGCTGGAGTAGCGGGAACTACGAGCAGTACTTC.

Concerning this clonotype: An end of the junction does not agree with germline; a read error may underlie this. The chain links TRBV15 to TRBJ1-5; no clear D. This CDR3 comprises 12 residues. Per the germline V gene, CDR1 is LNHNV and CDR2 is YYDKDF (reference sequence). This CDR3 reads CAASDFLQPQHF. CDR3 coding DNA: TGTGCCGCCAGCGACTTTCTTCAGCCCCAGCATTTT.

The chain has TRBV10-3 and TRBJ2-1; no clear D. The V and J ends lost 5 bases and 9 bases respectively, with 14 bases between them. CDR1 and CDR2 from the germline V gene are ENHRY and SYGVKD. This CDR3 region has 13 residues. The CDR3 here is CAISLNKMGEQFF. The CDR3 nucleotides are TGTGCCATCAGTCTAAACAAGATGGGTGAGCAGTTCTTC.

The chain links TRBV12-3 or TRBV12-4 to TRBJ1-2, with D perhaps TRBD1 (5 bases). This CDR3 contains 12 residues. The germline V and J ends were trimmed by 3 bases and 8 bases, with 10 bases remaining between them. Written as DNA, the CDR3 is TGTGCCAGCAGTTTCCGGGACCGAGGCTACACCTTC. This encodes CASSFRDRGYTF.

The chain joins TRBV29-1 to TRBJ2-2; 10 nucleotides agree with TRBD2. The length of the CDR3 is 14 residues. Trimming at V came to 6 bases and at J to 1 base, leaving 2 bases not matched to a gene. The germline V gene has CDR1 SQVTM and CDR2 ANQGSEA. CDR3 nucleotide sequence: TGCAGCGTCCCTAGCGGGGGGAACACCGGGGAGCTGTTTTTT. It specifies CSVPSGGNTGELFF.

The CDR3 sequence is CASRPSSYNSPLHF. The DNA for the CDR3 is TGTGCCAGCAGGCCAAGCTCCTATAATTCACCCCTCCACTTT. The rearrangement uses TRBV28 and TRBJ1-6, with D uncertain. This CDR3 spans 14 amino acids. The germline V and J ends were trimmed by 6 bases and 0 bases, with 6 bases remaining between them. The germline gives CDR1 MDHEN, CDR2 SYDVKM.